Listed below are T cell receptor beta chains from one sample, sequenced in a study of metastatic and nonmetastatic thyroid tumors. TCRdb called clones again from the PCR reads with MiXCR. This sample has 20,000 to 25,000 clones, with 20% found just once. The source material was blood. These receptors all come from a female donor with papillary thyroid cancer or a benign thyroid nodule (not recorded which). Some clones in this sample may be carry-over from other donors' samples. Each CDR3 is given with its conserved first and last residue. D genes are given only for firm matches. Clone size is stated in some rows and not others, as once, few, many or a class when expanded.

CDR3,DNA,size,V,J,D
CATSRQQQETQYF,TGTGCCACCAGCAGACAGCAACAAGAGACCCAGTACTTC,NA,TRBV15,TRBJ2-5,NA
CSARDPDRAAQPQHF,TGCAGTGCTAGAGATCCCGATCGGGCGGCTCAGCCCCAGCATTTT,many,TRBV20-1,TRBJ1-5,NA
CASGLAQGTEAFF,TGTGCTAGTGGTTTGGCACAGGGCACTGAAGCTTTCTTT,many,TRBV12-5,TRBJ1-1,NA
CSAKGAVNNEQFF,TGCAGTGCCAAGGGAGCGGTGAACAATGAGCAGTTCTTC,NA,TRBV20-1,TRBJ2-1,NA
CASSLGGQAGGTEAFF,TGTGCCAGCAGCTTAGGCGGGCAGGCCGGGGGCACTGAAGCTTTCTTT,many,TRBV11-2,TRBJ1-1,NA
CASSPDRFYGYTF,TGTGCCAGCAGCCCGGACAGATTCTATGGCTACACCTTC,many,TRBV5-8,TRBJ1-2,NA
CASSFVGAMSEAFF,TGTGCCAGCAGTTTTGTGGGGGCGATGTCCGAAGCTTTCTTT,NA,TRBV12-3/TRBV12-4,TRBJ1-1,NA
CASSMTLYSNQPQHF,TGTGCCAGTAGTATGACACTTTATAGCAATCAGCCCCAGCATTTT,many,TRBV19,TRBJ1-5,NA
CASTPRVRGHTEAFF,TGTGCCAGCACCCCCCGAGTGCGGGGCCACACTGAAGCTTTCTTT,many,TRBV11-2,TRBJ1-1,NA
CSARELGGGNTIYF,TGCAGTGCTAGAGAATTGGGCGGAGGAAACACCATATATTTT,medium-sized,TRBV20-1,TRBJ1-3,NA
CASSFNTQETQYF,TGTGCCAGCAGCTTCAACACCCAAGAGACCCAGTACTTC,many,TRBV7-2,TRBJ2-5,NA
CASSPTGTGELFF,TGTGCCAGCTCACCAACAGGGACCGGGGAGCTGTTTTTT,many,TRBV18,TRBJ2-2,NA
CASSQGVGSNQPQHF,TGTGCCAGCAGCCAAGGTGTGGGCAGCAATCAGCCCCAGCATTTT,NA,TRBV4-2,TRBJ1-5,NA
CASSPTTGELFF,TGTGCCAGCAGCCCGACTACCGGGGAGCTGTTTTTT,many,TRBV7-8,TRBJ2-2,NA
CASSLEGQNTDTQYF,TGTGCCAGCAGTTTAGAGGGACAGAACACAGATACGCAGTATTTT,NA,TRBV12-3/TRBV12-4,TRBJ2-3,TRBD1
CASSQVLMQGRETQYF,TGCGCCAGCAGCCAAGTGCTGATGCAGGGAAGAGAGACCCAGTACTTC,many,TRBV4-1,TRBJ2-5,NA
CAWSKGGVGLGGDEQFF,TGTGCCTGGAGTAAGGGTGGGGTTGGCCTTGGCGGGGATGAGCAGTTCTTC,NA,TRBV30,TRBJ2-1,NA
CSARRDSHNYGYTF,TGCAGTGCTAGGCGGGACAGCCATAACTATGGCTACACCTTC,many,TRBV20-1,TRBJ1-2,TRBD1
CASSGRLAGAYQETQYF,TGTGCCAGCAGTGGGCGACTAGCGGGAGCGTACCAAGAGACCCAGTACTTC,once,TRBV2,TRBJ2-5,TRBD2
CASSLEGRGYNEQFF,TGTGCCAGCAGCTTAGAGGGGCGGGGCTACAATGAGCAGTTCTTC,many,TRBV11-2,TRBJ2-1,NA
CASKEGWRAAEQFF,TGTGCCAGCAAGGAAGGATGGAGGGCGGCTGAGCAGTTCTTC,many,TRBV2,TRBJ2-1,NA
CASSITGFGRETQYF,TGTGCCAGCAGCATAACAGGGTTCGGACGAGAGACCCAGTACTTC,NA,TRBV5-4,TRBJ2-5,NA
CASSIGRTGAYNDQFF,TGTGCCAGTAGTATAGGTAGGACAGGGGCTTACAATGATCAGTTCTTC,NA,TRBV19,TRBJ2-1,TRBD1
CASSLEVRCYNEQFF,TGTGCCAGCAGCTTAGAGGTGCGGTGCTACAATGAGCAGTTCTTC,NA,TRBV11-2,TRBJ2-1,NA
CASSYVFGTGGPTSYEQYF,TGTGCCAGCAGTTACGTTTTTGGGACAGGGGGGCCCACCTCCTACGAGCAGTACTTC,many,TRBV6-2/TRBV6-3,TRBJ2-7,TRBD1
CASGQVTWFREQYF,TGTGCCAGCGGCCAAGTAACATGGTTCCGCGAGCAGTACTTC,NA,TRBV4-2,TRBJ2-7,NA
CASRVPGYNTEAFF,TGTGCCAGCAGGGTCCCGGGATATAACACTGAAGCTTTCTTT,many,TRBV28,TRBJ1-1,NA
CASSEAAGYGYTF,TGTGCCAGCAGTGAAGCAGCGGGGTATGGCTACACCTTC,once,TRBV2,TRBJ1-2,NA
CSARGWDREFLKNIQYF,TGCAGTGCGAGAGGTTGGGACAGGGAGTTTTTAAAAAACATTCAGTACTTC,many,TRBV20-1,TRBJ2-4,TRBD1
CASSAGQGAKNYGYTF,TGTGCCAGCAGTGCGGGACAGGGGGCGAAAAACTATGGCTACACCTTC,many,TRBV2,TRBJ1-2,TRBD1
CASGSVGADTQYF,TGTGCCTCGGGGTCCGTAGGGGCAGATACGCAGTATTTT,few,TRBV6-1,TRBJ2-3,NA
CASSLVGTYYEQYF,TGTGCCAGCAGCTTAGTAGGGACCTATTACGAGCAGTACTTC,many,TRBV14,TRBJ2-7,NA
CASSRQGDSPLHF,TGTGCCAGTAGCAGACAGGGGGATTCACCCCTCCACTTT,NA,TRBV19,TRBJ1-6,TRBD1
CASSQVHRGLHF,TGTGCCAGCAGCCAAGTTCACAGGGGGTTACACTTC,many,TRBV3-1,TRBJ2-7,TRBD1
CASSLTSGRLDTQYF,TGCGCCAGCAGCTTGACTAGTGGGAGATTGGATACGCAGTATTTT,NA,TRBV5-1,TRBJ2-3,NA
CASSLAGEQYF,TGTGCCAGCAGCTTGGCGGGCGAGCAGTACTTC,many,TRBV5-6,TRBJ2-7,NA
CASTPSSTMNTEAFF,TGCGCCAGCACCCCTTCAAGCACCATGAACACTGAAGCTTTCTTT,many,TRBV5-1,TRBJ1-1,NA
CASSPQVASGSGNRYF,NA,NA,TRBV11-2,TRBJ2-7,NA
CASSWGPGGRNGYTF,TGTGCCAGCAGTTGGGGCCCCGGGGGGCGAAATGGCTACACCTTC,many,TRBV28,TRBJ1-2,NA
CASSLAAFTGELFF,TGTGCCAGCAGCTTAGCCGCCTTCACCGGGGAGCTGTTTTTT,NA,TRBV7-2,TRBJ2-2,NA
CASSLELAAYNEQFF,TGTGCCAGCAGCTTGGAACTAGCGGCTTACAATGAGCAGTTCTTC,many,TRBV5-5,TRBJ2-1,TRBD2
CASSAAREEKLFF,TGTGCCAGCAGCGCGGCCAGGGAAGAAAAACTGTTTTTT,many,TRBV2,TRBJ1-4,NA
CSARGPGQNTEAFF,TGCAGTGCTAGAGGTCCGGGCCAGAACACTGAAGCTTTCTTT,many,TRBV20-1,TRBJ1-1,NA
CASSWLGTRNEQFF,TGTGCCAGCTCTTGGTTGGGGACTAGGAATGAGCAGTTCTTC,NA,TRBV7-2,TRBJ2-1,TRBD2
CASETGTVSDEQYF,TGTGCCAGCGAAACCGGGACAGTGTCCGACGAGCAGTACTTC,NA,TRBV28,TRBJ2-7,TRBD1
CASSRPTPPNNEQFF,TGTGCCAGCAGCCGACCGACGCCCCCGAACAATGAGCAGTTCTTC,many,TRBV11-2,TRBJ2-1,NA
CATATGTGGLEQYF,TGTGCCACCGCGACCGGGACAGGGGGCCTCGAGCAGTACTTC,NA,TRBV2,TRBJ2-7,TRBD1
CASSPILAPSADTQYF,TGTGCCAGCAGCCCTATACTAGCGCCCAGCGCAGATACGCAGTATTTT,NA,TRBV6-2/TRBV6-3,TRBJ2-3,TRBD2
CASSDQGEVRTGELFF,TGCGCCAGCAGCGATCAGGGGGAGGTTCGGACCGGGGAGCTGTTTTTT,NA,TRBV4-1,TRBJ2-2,NA